This T cell receptor beta chain was sequenced in a study of CD8 T cells in ankylosing spondylitis. General study findings and limits: According to the report, clones linked to the disease were significantly enriched in matched synovial fluid samples taken from ankylosing spondylitis patients. One TCR beta motif, made up of 7 or 8 highly homologous variants, appeared characteristic of ankylosing spondylitis blood.

There are a few counts of this clonotype. The antigen is not known. This CDR3 has 13 amino acids. Germline V gene lookup returns CDR1 DFQATT and CDR2 SNEGSKA (reference sequence). V shed 7 bases and J shed 6 bases, with 18 bases lying between them. TCRdb re-called the 5' RACE reads with MiXCR, one entry per CDR3 protein. The sample shows some 350,000 distinct CDR3 sequences, roughly 14% of them seen only once. This TCR came from a male donor with ankylosing spondylitis or in good health (not recorded which). The rearrangement joins TRBV20-1 to TRBJ1-1, with D perhaps TRBD1 (6 bases). Sample: blood, either unsorted or a sorted T cell fraction (not recorded which). The CDR3 loop is CSGAWGATSEAFF. In nucleotides, the CDR3 is TGCAGTGGCGCGTGGGGGGCGACTTCTGAAGCTTTCTTT.